One T cell receptor (beta chain) is described in this entry. With 2 bases clipped from V and 2 bases from J, the junction kept 0 bases outside the gene matches. The CDR3 sequence is 13 residues long. CDR1 and CDR2 (germline): MDHEN, SYDVKM. This specimen belongs to a study of STAT5B mutations in CD4+ large granular lymphocyte leukemia. Here immunoSEQ multiplex PCR was the method, and the copy in TCRdb shows in-frame clones only, minus some. In the table there are tens of thousands of clones, around four fifths of which are singletons. This chain uses TRBV28 with TRBJ2-7, with 7 bases that match TRBD1. The source material was CD4+ T cells from blood buffy coats. This TCR came from a human donor in good health. CDR3 sequence reads: CASSLQGAYEQYF. CDR3 nucleotides: TGTGCCAGCAGTTTACAGGGGGCCTACGAGCAGTACTTC.